These 12 T cell receptor beta chains were sequenced from one sample in a study of regulatory T cells in long-lasting Graves disease. Building of the TCR beta libraries involved iRepertoire HTBI primers and Arm-PCR of CDR3 regions. TCRdb reanalysed the multiplex PCR reads using MiXCR and keeps one entry per CDR3 protein. The table records about 470,000 distinct CDR3 sequences, less than 25% of them present only once. The time point denotes: persistent/refractory GD, antithyroid drugs over 5 years with positive TRAb. From PBMCs, RNA was extracted and then used to make the TCR library. The starting material was peripheral blood mononuclear cells (PBMCs), obtained when the disease was refractory, from a patient treated with antithyroid drugs. Receptors originate from a female donor with Graves disease.

In its sample, this clonotype was seen many times. The V gene is TRBV10-1, the J gene TRBJ2-5; the match to TRBD2 covers 15 bases. CDR1 and CDR2 from the germline V gene are WNHNN and SYGVQD (reference sequence). Trimming took 5 bases from V and 5 from J; bases not matched to a gene: 3. This CDR3 is 15 amino acids long. The CDR3 sequence is CASSSGLAGGETQYF. The CDR3 DNA reads TGCGCCAGCAGTTCCGGACTAGCGGGAGGGGAGACCCAGTACTTC.

This clonotype was recorded at least ten times. The rearrangement links TRBV11-2 to TRBJ2-5; D may match TRBD1 or TRBD2 (5 bases each). The CDR3 consists of 16 residues. With 4 bases removed from V and 5 bases from J, the gap between germline ends came to 20 bases. The germline gives CDR1 SGHAT, CDR2 FQNNGV. The CDR3, as DNA: TGTGCCAGCAGCTGGGGACCTCCTGTCCCCTGGGAGACCCAGTACTTC. Its protein product is CASSWGPPVPWETQYF.

The J gene is TRBJ2-1, the V gene TRBV12-3 or TRBV12-4; no clear D gene. Trimming took off 2 bases at V and 0 bases at J, with 8 bases between the two ends. The CDR3 extends over 15 amino acids. The CDR3 region is CASSLTHSSYNEQFF. The CDR3 bases are TGTGCCAGCAGTTTAACGCATAGCTCCTACAATGAGCAGTTCTTC.

This clonotype occurred a few times. The V and J genes are TRBV6-2 or TRBV6-3 and TRBJ2-2; D might be TRBD2 (5 bases). This CDR3 is built from 13 residues. Germline V gene data show CDR1 as MNHEY and CDR2 as SVGEGT. V lost 11 bases, J lost 1 base, and 11 bases lay in between. CDR3: CASQAGNTGELFF. The CDR3 DNA is TGTGCCTCCCAGGCGGGGAACACCGGGGAGCTGTTTTTT.

V usage is TRBV6-2 or TRBV6-3 and J usage is TRBJ1-6; D is possibly TRBD1 (5 bases). Trimming pared 6 bases from V and 5 bases from J, leaving 20 bases between. The CDR3 contains 17 residues. Germline V gene lookup returns CDR1 MNHEY and CDR2 SVGEGT. CDR3 sequence reads: CASSSHWGTLDNSPLHF. CDR3 coding DNA: TGTGCCAGCAGCTCCCATTGGGGGACTTTGGATAATTCACCCCTCCACTTT.

This clonotype showed up many times. This chain links TRBV11-3 with TRBJ2-6, with 12 bases that match TRBD2. The CDR3 has 22 residues. V gave up 3 bases and J gave up 7 bases; unmatched junction bases: 22. Germline CDR1 and CDR2: SGHNT and YENEEA. CDR3 in DNA: TGTGCCAGCAGCTTCATTATGAGGACTAGCGGGATGGTATTTTTCTTCGCCAACGTCCTGACTTTC. Translation: CASSFIMRTSGMVFFFANVLTF.

This clonotype has a count of ten or more. One junction end disagrees with the germline gene, perhaps due to a read error. The J gene is TRBJ2-7, the V gene TRBV20-1, with a tentative D call TRBD1 (5 bases). Per germline, CDR1 DFQATT and CDR2 SNEGSKA (reference sequence). The CDR3 sequence is 14 residues long. CDR3 amino acids: CSARDQGTSNEQYF. The CDR3 DNA reads TGCAGTGCTAGAGATCAGGGTACCTCCAACGAGCAGTACTTC.

This clonotype was detected a few times. The chain uses TRBV4-2 and TRBJ2-2; D perhaps matches TRBD2 (5 bases). The length of the CDR3 is 18 residues. Trimming removed 0 bases from V and 0 bases from J, with 14 bases in between. In germline, CDR1 is LGHNA, CDR2 YNFKEQ. In DNA, the CDR3 is TGTGCCAGCAGCCAAGATCGAAGTCGGCGGGCGAACACCGGGGAGCTGTTTTTT. Residues: CASSQDRSRRANTGELFF.

This clonotype was detected only a few times. V is TRBV12-5 and J is TRBJ2-3, with 11 bases that match TRBD2. This CDR3 contains 17 residues. J gave up 2 bases and V 7 bases, and 11 bases lay outside the gene matches. Germline lookup yields CDR1 LGHNT and CDR2 FRNRAP. The DNA of the CDR3 is TGTGCTAGTGTTCTCTCGACTAGCGGGGCTCTCACAGATACGCAGTATTTT. It translates to CASVLSTSGALTDTQYF.

This clonotype has at least ten counts. This chain uses TRBV20-1 with TRBJ2-5; D remains ambiguous. Germline-derived CDR1 and CDR2 are DFQATT and SNEGSKA (reference sequence). The CDR3 sequence is 11 residues long. CDR3 nucleotides: TGCAGGGTCCCGTACCAAGAGACCCAGTACTTC. The encoded protein is CRVPYQETQYF.

In its sample, this clonotype was seen many times. The chain joins TRBV7-2 to TRBJ2-1; TRBD1 agrees at 8 bases. Germline CDR1 SGHTA, CDR2 FQGNSA. Germline trimming cut 3 bases from V and 8 bases from J; bases unmatched to any gene: 3. The CDR3 spans 13 residues. The CDR3 sequence is CASSFGQGDEQFF. The DNA of the CDR3 is TGTGCCAGCAGCTTCGGACAGGGCGATGAGCAGTTCTTC. Together with reference TRBV7-2 and TRBJ2-1, the CDR3 gives the full variable domain: GAGVSQSPSNKVTEKGKDVELRCDPISGHTALYWYRQSLGQGLEFLIYFQGNSAPDKSGLPSDRFSAERTGGSVSTLTIQRTQQEDSAVYLCASSFGQGDEQFFGPGTRLTVL.

This clonotype was detected only a few times. V and J are TRBV7-2 and TRBJ2-2, with D hard to call. CDR3 length equals 14 residues. Germline values: CDR1 SGHTA, CDR2 FQGNSA. V was pared by 1 base and J by 7 bases, with 10 bases between. The CDR3 loop is CASSLGSYVGELFF. CDR3 DNA sequence: TGTGCCAGCAGCTTAGGCTCGTATGTCGGGGAGCTGTTTTTT.